This T cell receptor (beta chain) was identified in a study of shared clonotypes between healthy human individuals. Trimming cost V 3 bases and J 5 bases; bases outside gene matches: 8. This CDR3 has 14 residues. The germline CDR1 and CDR2 sequences are SGHNT and YYREEE (reference sequence). CD45RA+ naive and CD45RA-negative memory subsets were separated from CD4+ cells. It was approximately 0.2 ug DNA, 28,000 or so T cell genomes, that sorted-subset replicate PCRs used. Using immunoSEQ multiplex PCR, the repertoire was profiled, and TCRdb retains in-frame clones only, with some absent. This table has about 1 million clones, roughly 80% appearing once.

The sequenced sample consisted of memory CD4+ T cells sorted from blood. Subset noted: CD45RA-negative fraction. The rearrangement links TRBV5-4 to TRBJ2-7; TRBD1 aligns across 7 bases. This clonotype was sampled from a man younger than 35 in good health. The CDR3 protein is CASSSRQGAHEQYF. DNA for the CDR3: TGTGCCAGCAGCTCACGACAGGGTGCCCACGAGCAGTACTTC.